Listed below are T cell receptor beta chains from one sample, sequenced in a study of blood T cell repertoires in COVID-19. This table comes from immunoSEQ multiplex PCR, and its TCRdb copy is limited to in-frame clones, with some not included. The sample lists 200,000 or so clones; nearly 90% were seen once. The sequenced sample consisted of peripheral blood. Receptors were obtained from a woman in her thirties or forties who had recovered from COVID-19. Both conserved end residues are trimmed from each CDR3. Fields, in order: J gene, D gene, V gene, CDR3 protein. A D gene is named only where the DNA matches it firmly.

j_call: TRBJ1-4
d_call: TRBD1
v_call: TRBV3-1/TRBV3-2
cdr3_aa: ASSQHRGNHEKLF

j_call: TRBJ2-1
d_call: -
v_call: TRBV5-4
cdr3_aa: ASSSATGNSYNEQF

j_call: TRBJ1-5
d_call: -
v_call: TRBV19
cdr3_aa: ASSNEGREPQH

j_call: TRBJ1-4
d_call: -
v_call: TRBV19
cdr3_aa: ASSTWTEKLF

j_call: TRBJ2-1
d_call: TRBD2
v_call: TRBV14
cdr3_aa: ASSHSAGGRNEQF

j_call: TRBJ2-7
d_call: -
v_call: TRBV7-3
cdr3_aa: ASSLRPTQIYEQY

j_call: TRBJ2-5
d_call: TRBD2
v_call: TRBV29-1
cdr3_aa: SVKREVGETQY

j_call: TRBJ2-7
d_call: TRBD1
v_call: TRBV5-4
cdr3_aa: ASSFTGADEQY

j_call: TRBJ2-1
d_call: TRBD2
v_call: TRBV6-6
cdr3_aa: ASRYEREDYNEQF

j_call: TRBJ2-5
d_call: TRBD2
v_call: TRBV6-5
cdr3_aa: ASRLAGGETQY

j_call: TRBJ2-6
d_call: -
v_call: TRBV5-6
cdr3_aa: ASGRGSGANVLT

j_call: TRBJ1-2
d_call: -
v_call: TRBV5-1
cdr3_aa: ASSLGGGRDGYT

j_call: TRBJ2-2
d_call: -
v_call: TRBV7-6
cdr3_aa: ASSLAGGSTRTGELF

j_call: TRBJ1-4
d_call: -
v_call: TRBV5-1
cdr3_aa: ASSPGGEAPEKLF

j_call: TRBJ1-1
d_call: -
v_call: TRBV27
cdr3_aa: ASSLTQGDTEAF

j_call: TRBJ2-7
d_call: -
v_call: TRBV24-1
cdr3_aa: ATSGISRGTSSYEQY

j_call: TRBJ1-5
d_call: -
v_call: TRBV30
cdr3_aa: ALRHENQPQH

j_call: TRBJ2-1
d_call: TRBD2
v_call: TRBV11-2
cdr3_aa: ASSLASGRAHNEQF

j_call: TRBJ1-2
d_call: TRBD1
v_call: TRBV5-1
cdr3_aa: ASSSGQGWDGYT

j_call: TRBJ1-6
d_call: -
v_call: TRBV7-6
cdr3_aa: ASSRGQSINSPLH

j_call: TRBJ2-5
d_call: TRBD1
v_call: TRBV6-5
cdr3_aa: ASKNNRGFQETQY

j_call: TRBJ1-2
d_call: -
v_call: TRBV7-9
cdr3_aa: AIPDALRDILYGYT

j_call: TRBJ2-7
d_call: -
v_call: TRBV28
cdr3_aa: ASSRLESAALPYEQY

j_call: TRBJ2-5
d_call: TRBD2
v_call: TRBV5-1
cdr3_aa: ASSGGLEETQY

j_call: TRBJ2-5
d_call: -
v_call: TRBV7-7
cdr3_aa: ASRPTTGAGETQY

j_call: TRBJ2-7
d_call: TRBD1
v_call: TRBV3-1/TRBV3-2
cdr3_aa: ASSQTGGYPYEQY

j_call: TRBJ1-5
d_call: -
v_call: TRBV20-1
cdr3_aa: SASGGYSNQPQH

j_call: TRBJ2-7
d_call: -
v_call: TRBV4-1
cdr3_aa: ASSQGDRNPGEQY

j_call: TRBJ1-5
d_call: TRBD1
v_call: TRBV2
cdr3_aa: ASRGTGAGQPQH

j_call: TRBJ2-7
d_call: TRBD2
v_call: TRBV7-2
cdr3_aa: ASSTYGTSGRQYEQY

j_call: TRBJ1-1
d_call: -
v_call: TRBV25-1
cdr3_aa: ASSDGGVDTEAF

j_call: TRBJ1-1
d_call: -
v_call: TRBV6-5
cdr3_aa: ASSYSYVGGNTEAF

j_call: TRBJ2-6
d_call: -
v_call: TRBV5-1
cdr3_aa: ASRPSDGGANVLT

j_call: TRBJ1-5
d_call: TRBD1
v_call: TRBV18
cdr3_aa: ASSPGTGVQPQH

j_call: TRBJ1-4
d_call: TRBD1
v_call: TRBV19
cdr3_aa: ASRGQGATNEKLF

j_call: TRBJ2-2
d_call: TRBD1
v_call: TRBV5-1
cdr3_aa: ASSLTTGTDLPGELF

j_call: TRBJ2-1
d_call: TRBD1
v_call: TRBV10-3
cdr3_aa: AISDHRDSGNEQF

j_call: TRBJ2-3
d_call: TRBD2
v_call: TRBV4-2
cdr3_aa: ASSQTSGRAGADTQY